This is a list of T cell receptor beta chains from one sample in a study of blood T cell repertoires in COVID-19. Only in-frame clones appear in the TCRdb table, and some are missing; sequencing was by immunoSEQ multiplex PCR. The profile shows under 250,000 clones, about four fifths of them singletons. Sequencing was performed on peripheral blood. These TCRs come from a woman aged 25 to 45 who had recovered from COVID-19. CDR3s leave out the opening cysteine and the closing phenylalanine or tryptophan. Each record gives: V gene, CDR3 protein.

>TRBV12-5
ASGPTTYEQY
>TRBV6-2/TRBV6-3
ASSPFRETQY
>TRBV6-6
ASSVGSSYNSPLH
>TRBV7-3
ASSPRDRGRGPGNQPQH
>TRBV5-1
ASSPSGGSKETQY
>TRBV19
ASSLIGTITGELF
>TRBV18
ASWDRLNTEAF
>TRBV2
ASSDEISGANVLT
>TRBV19
ASRTSFDRNQPQH
>TRBV7-2
ASSLALGDEQY
>TRBV5-6
ASSYFGQGSPEAF
>TRBV30
AWSEDSTYEQY
>TRBV14
ASSQGAGRSTDTQY
>TRBV27
ATRDRAGGHQPQH
>TRBV19
ASVGDNNEKLF
>TRBV5-6
ASSPGWHTDTQY
>TRBV6-1
ASSEVGGVVTGELF
>TRBV5-1
ASSPFSGRGNTGELF
>TRBV14
ASSLPKGVPLANTGELF
>TRBV28
ASSETGGFSGNTIY
>TRBV6-4
ASSDEGDKGELF
>TRBV27
ASSLRGPTEAF
>TRBV10-3
AISEPPTATEAF
>TRBV2
ASSPVGGEYNEQF
>TRBV7-3
ASSSGQRDSPLH
>TRBV7-9
ASSFQTSGIYEQY
>TRBV6-4
ASKTTGSSYEQY
>TRBV19
ASSFYKNTEAF
>TRBV14
ASSLESGTGELF
>TRBV3-1/TRBV3-2
ASSLLTSAYEQY
>TRBV28
ASSLPRQGSNYGYT
>TRBV27
ASTPGRGTSFFNEQF
>TRBV11-2
ASNGVSGANVLT
>TRBV28
ASSFVGGGTEAF
>TRBV5-4
ASSIDRGNSPLH
>TRBV24-1
ATSARREQF
>TRBV10-3
AISASGSGGYQETQY